These 8 T cell receptor beta chains were sequenced from one sample in a study of OX40 agonist ivuxolimab in advanced cancers. The table came from immunoSEQ multiplex PCR; TCRdb's copy has only in-frame clones and leaves some out. The repertoire consists of 55,000 to 65,000 clones, with roughly 86% occurring once and the leading ten covering 1%. The specimen comprised CD4+ or CD8+ T cells sorted from blood, sampled in a trial of the OX40 agonist ivuxolimab. All receptors derive from an adult with an advanced solid tumor such as melanoma, head and neck, liver or kidney cancer.

CDR3 in DNA: TGTGCCAGCAGCTTAAGACTAGCGGCCAGCCAAGAGACCCAGTACTTC. Protein sequence: CASSLRLAASQETQYF. V usage is TRBV5-4 and J usage is TRBJ2-5; TRBD2 agrees at 9 bases. V gave up 2 bases and J gave up 1 base; unmatched junction bases: 6. CDR1 SGHNT and CDR2 YYREEE come from the germline V gene (reference sequence). The CDR3 consists of 16 residues.

The chain uses TRBV7-3 and TRBJ1-2, with D possibly being TRBD1 (6 bases). Germline lookup yields CDR1 SGHTA and CDR2 FQGTGA. This CDR3 contains 14 residues. Trimming pared 2 bases from V and 6 bases from J, leaving 13 bases between. This chain's CDR3 is CASSLGQEGDGYTF. In nucleotides, the CDR3 is TGTGCCAGCAGCTTAGGCCAGGAGGGGGATGGCTACACCTTC.

CDR3 DNA: TGCGCCAGCAGCCAAGATGGAGGGGTTGGCGAAAAACTGTTTTTT. Translating gives CASSQDGGVGEKLFF. The chain is built from TRBV4-1 and TRBJ1-4; D perhaps matches TRBD1 (5 bases). The germline CDR1 and CDR2 sequences are MGHRA and YSYEKL. Trimming removed 0 bases at V and 8 bases at J, with 13 bases between. The CDR3 is 15 residues long.

This clone was counted once. The V gene is TRBV5-1, the J gene TRBJ1-3; 8 bases align to TRBD1. This CDR3 has 15 residues. After removal of 0 bases from V and 9 bases from J, the junction contained 8 bases not matched to a gene. Germline V CDR1 and CDR2: SGHRS, YFSETQ. CDR3 bases: TGCGCCAGCAGCTTGGCCCCGACAGGGGTTGGCACCATATATTTT. As protein: CASSLAPTGVGTIYF.

The J gene is TRBJ1-2, the V gene TRBV6-5; TRBD1 agrees at 9 bases. The CDR3 extends over 14 amino acids. V was pared by 6 bases and J by 3 bases, with 5 bases of the junction left unmatched. Germline V gene data show CDR1 as MNHEY and CDR2 as SVGAGI. CDR3 region: CASRGTGKDYGYTF. The CDR3 coding sequence is TGTGCCAGCAGGGGGACAGGGAAGGACTATGGCTACACCTTC.

As regards this clone: Mismatch with germline at one junction end may stem from a read error. The rearrangement uses TRBV2 and TRBJ1-5, with D possibly matching TRBD1 (6 bases). This CDR3 has 14 amino acids. Per the germline V gene, CDR1 is SNHLY and CDR2 is FYNNEI. CDR3 nucleotide sequence: TGTGCCAGCAGTGCCTGGACAGCCTATCAACCCCAGCATTTT. Amino acid sequence: CASSAWTAYQPQHF.

This clone was observed once. J is TRBJ1-1 and V is TRBV18; no clear D gene. The CDR3 has 14 residues. CDR1 is KGHSH, CDR2 LQKENI, per germline. With 2 bases removed from V and 3 bases from J, the gap between germline ends came to 10 bases. CDR3 in DNA: TGTGCCAGCTCACCATTCGCGAGAGACACTGAAGCTTTCTTT. Encoded protein: CASSPFARDTEAFF.

V is TRBV7-3 and J is TRBJ2-1; D ambiguous. The CDR3 loop spans 13 amino acids. The germline CDR1 and CDR2 sequences are SGHTA and FQGTGA. Between the trimmed V and J ends, which lost 1 base and 5 bases, there was a span of 6 bases. CDR3 nucleotide sequence: TGTGCCAGCAGCTTAAGCCCTAACAATGAGCAGTTCTTC. Translation: CASSLSPNNEQFF.